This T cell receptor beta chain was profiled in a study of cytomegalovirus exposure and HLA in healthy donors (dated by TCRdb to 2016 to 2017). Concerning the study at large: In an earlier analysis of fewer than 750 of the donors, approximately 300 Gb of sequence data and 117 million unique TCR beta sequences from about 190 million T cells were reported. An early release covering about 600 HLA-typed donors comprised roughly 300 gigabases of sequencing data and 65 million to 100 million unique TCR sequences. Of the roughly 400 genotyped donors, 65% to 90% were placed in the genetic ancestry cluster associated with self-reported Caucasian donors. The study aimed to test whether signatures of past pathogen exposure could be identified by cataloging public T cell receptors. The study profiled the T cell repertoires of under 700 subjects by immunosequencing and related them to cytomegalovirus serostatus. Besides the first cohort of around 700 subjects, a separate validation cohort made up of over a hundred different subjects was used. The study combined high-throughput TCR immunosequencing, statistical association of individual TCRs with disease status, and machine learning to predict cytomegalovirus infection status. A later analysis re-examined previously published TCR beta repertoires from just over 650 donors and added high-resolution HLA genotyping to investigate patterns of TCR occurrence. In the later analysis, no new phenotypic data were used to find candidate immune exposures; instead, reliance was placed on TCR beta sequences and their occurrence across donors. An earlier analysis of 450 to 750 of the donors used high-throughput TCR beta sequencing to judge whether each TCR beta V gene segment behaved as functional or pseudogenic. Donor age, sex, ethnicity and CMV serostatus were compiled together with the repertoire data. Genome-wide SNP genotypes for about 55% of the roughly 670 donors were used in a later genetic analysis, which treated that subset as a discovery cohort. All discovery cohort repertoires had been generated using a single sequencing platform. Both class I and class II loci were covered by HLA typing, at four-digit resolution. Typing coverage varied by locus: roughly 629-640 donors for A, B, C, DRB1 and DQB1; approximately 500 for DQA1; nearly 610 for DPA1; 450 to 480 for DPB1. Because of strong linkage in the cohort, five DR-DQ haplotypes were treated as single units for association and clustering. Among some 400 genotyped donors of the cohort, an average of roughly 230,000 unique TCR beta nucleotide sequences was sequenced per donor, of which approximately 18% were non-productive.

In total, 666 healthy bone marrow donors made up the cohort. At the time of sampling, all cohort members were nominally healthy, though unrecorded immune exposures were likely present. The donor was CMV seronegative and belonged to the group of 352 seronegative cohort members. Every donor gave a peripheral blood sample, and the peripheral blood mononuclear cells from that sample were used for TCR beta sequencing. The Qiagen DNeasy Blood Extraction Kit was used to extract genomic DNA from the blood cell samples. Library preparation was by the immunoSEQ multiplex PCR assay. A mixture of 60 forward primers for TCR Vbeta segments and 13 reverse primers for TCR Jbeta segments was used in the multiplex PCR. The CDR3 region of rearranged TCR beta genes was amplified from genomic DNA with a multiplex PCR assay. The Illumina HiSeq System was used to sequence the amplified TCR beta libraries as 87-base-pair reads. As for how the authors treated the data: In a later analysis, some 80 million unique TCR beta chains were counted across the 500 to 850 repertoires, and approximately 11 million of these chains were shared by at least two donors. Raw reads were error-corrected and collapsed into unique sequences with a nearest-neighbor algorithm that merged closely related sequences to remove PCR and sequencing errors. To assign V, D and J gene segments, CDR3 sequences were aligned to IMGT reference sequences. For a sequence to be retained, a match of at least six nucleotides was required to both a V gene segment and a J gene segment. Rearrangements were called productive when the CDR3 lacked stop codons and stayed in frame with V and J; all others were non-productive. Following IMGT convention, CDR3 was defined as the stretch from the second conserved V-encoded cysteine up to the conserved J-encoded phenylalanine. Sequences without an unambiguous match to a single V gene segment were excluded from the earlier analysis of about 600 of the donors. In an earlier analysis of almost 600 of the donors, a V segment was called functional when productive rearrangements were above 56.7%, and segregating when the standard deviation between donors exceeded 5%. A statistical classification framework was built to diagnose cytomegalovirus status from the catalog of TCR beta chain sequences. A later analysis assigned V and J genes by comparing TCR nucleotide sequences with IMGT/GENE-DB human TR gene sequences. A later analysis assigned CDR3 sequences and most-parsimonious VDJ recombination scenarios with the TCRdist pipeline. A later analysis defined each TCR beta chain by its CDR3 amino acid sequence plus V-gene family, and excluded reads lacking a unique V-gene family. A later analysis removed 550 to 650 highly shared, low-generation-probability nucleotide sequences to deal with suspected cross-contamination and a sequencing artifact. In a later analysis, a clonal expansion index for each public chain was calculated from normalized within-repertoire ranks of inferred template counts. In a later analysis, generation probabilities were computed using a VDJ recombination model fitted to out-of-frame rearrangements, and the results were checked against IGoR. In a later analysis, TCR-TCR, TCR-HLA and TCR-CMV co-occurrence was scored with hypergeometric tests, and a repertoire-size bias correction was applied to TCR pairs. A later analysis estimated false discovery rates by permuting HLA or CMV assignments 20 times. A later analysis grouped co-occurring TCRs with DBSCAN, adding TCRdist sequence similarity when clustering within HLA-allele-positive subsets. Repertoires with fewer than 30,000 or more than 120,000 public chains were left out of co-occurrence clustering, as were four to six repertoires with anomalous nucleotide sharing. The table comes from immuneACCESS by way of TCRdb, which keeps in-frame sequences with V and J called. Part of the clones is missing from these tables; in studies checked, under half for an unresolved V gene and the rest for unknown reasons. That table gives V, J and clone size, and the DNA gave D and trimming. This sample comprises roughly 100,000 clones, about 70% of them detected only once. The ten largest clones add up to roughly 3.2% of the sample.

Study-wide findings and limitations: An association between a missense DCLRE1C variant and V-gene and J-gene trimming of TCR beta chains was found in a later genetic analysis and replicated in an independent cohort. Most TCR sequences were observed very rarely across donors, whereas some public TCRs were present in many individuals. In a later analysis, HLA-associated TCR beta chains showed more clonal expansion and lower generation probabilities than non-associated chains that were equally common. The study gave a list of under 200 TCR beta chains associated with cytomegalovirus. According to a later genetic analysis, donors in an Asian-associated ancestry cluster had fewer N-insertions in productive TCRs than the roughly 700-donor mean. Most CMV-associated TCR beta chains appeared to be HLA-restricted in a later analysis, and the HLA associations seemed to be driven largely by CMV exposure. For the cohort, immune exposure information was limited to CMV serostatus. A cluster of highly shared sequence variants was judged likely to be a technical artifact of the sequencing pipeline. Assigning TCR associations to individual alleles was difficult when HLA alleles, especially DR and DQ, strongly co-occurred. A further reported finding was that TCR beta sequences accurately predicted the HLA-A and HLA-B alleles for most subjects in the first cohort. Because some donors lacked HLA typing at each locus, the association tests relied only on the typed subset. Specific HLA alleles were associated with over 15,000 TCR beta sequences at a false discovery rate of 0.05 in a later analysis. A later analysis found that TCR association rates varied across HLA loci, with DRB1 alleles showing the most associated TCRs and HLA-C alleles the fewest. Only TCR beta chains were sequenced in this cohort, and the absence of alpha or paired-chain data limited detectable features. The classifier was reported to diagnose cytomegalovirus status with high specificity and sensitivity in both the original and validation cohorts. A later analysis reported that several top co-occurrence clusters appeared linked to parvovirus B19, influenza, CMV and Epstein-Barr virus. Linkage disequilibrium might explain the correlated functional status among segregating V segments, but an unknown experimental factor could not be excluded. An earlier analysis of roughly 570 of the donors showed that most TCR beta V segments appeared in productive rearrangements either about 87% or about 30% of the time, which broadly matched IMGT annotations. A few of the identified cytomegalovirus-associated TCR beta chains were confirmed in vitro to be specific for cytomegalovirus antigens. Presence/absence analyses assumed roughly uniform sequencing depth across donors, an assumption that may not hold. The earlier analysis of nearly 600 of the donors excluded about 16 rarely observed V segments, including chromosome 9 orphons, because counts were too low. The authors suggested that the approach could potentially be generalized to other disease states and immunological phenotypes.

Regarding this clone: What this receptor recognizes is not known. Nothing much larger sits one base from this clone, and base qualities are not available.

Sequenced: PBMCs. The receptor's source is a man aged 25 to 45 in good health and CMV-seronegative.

The CDR3 here reads CASSPREGGYTF. The DNA reads TGTGCCAGCAGCCCCAGGGAAGGTGGCTACACCTTC. The sequence is built from TRBV6-6 and TRBJ1-2; the D region possibly corresponds to TRBD1 (5 bases align). According to the germline V gene (reference sequence), CDR1 reads MNHNY and CDR2 reads SVGAGI. V was cut back by 6 bases and J by 7 bases, leaving a gap of 12 bases between them. From cysteine to phenylalanine, the CDR3 is 12 amino acids long. The CDR3 DNA has 36 bases and is translated from base 1.